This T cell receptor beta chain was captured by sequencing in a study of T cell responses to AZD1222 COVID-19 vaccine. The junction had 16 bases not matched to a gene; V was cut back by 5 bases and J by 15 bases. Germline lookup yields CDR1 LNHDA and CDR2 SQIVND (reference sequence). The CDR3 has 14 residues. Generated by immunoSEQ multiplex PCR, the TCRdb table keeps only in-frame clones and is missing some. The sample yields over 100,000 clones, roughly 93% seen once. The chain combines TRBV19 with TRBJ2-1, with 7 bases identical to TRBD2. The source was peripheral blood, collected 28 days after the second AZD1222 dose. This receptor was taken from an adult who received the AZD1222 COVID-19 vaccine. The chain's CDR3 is CASSPEYGGGPLFF. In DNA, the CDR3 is TGTGCCAGTAGTCCGGAATATGGGGGAGGGCCATTGTTCTTC.